This TCR beta chain stems from a study of tumor-infiltrating lymphocytes in localized non-small cell lung cancer (dated by TCRdb to the early 2020s). In the study overall: Patients whose samples were collected after neoadjuvant chemotherapy, as well as both smokers and never-smokers and several histologies, were included in the cohort. A total of 55 patients were part of the paired comparison of immunoSEQ T-cell fraction between tumor and uninvolved lung. TCR sequencing was one of several integrated assays, alongside flow cytometry, multiplex immunofluorescence, RNA-seq, exome sequencing and proteomics, applied to the same patients. Each patient contributed resected tumor tissue and uninvolved lung tissue from the same patient, described as non-adjacent to the tumor. The overall ICON cohort comprised over 140 surgical patients with localized non-small cell lung cancer whose tumors were resected.

Results and caveats for the whole study, not just this receptor: No difference in TCR-derived T-cell fraction was observed between the flow cytometry-defined immunotypes IM1 (good prognosis) and IM2 (poor prognosis). Since assay coverage differed from patient to patient depending on how much tissue was available, TCR sequencing was done for only a subset of the cohort. Different pieces of the same tissue were used for different assays, so technical variation could not be separated from intratumor heterogeneity. Higher T cell infiltration in tumors than in uninvolved lung tissue was supported by TCRbeta sequencing, consistent with immunofluorescence CD3 counts.

From its cysteine to its phenylalanine, the CDR3 spans 15 amino acids. The kept DNA is CDR3 alone, 45 bases in frame from the first base. The germline V gene gives CDR1 as MDHEN and CDR2 as SYDVKM. The germline V and J ends show losses of 5 bases and 9 bases respectively, and no gene match explains 10 bases of the junction. Concerning this clone itself: No antigen is known for it. No much larger clone exists at a distance of one base, and base qualities are not known.

TCR sequencing with the immunoSEQ assay provided the T-cell fraction in tumor and uninvolved lung tissue. The published analysis was carried out like this. For survival analysis, patients were split into high (upper tertile) and low (lower two tertiles) T-cell fraction groups and compared by log-rank test. A signed-rank test was used to check for differences in T-cell fraction between paired tumor and uninvolved lung. TCRdb holds this immuneACCESS table with in-frame rearrangements only. Some clones are missing; in checked studies, unresolved V genes explain under half, and the rest has no known cause. V, J and clone size are those of that table, while D and trimming were read from the DNA. The sample table holds 9,500 to 13,000 clones, of which 50% to 75% were seen once. The top ten constitute 11% of the sample. The first patient joined ICON in 2016, and enrollment wrapped up when the last patient was enrolled in late 2018. In a subcohort of about 76 patients, fresh tumor and matched uninvolved tissue were collected for in-depth immune analyses, with TCR sequencing among those analyses. DNA isolated from bulk tissue, without cell sorting, was used for TCR sequencing.

The source material was uninvolved lung tissue not adjacent to the tumor. Here the chain combines TRBV28 and TRBJ2-1, with 10 junctional bases fitting TRBD2. The clonotype was recovered from a human donor with non-small cell lung cancer. The CDR3 loop reads CASSPLAGGQGEQFF. The nucleotides read TGTGCCAGCAGTCCCTTAGCGGGGGGCCAGGGTGAGCAGTTCTTC. Joined to the reference TRBV28 and TRBJ2-1 proteins, this CDR3 gives the full variable domain: DVKVTQSSRYLVKRTGEKVFLECVQDMDHENMFWYRQDPGLGLRLIYFSYDVKMKEKGDIPEGYSVSREKKERFSLILESASTNQTSMYLCASSPLAGGQGEQFFGPGTRLTVL.